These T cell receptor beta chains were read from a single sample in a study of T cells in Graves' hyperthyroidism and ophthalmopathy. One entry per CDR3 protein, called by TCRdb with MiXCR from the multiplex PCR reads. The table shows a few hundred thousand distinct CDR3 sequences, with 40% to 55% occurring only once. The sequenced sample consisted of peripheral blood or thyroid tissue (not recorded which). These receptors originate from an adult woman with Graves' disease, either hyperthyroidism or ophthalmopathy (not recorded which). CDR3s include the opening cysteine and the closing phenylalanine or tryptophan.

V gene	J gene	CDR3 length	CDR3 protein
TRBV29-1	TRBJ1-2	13	CSVERLAGYGYTF
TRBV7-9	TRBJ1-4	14	CASSSGTGKEKLFF
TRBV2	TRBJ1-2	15	CASSGGQGTNYGYTF
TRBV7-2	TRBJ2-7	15	CASSWASGFSYEQYF
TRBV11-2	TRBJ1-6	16	CASSVRPGDLNSPLHF
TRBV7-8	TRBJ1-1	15	CASIQTRLMNTEAFF
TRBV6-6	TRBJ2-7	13	CASSPGTSGEQYF
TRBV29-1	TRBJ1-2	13	CSVEDLEAYGYTF
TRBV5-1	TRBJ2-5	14	CASSPEGRRETQYF
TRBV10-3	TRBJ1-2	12	CAIGYDGRSYTF
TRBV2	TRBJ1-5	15	CASSEAGTRNQPQHF
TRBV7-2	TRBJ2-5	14	CASSPSGRAGTQYF
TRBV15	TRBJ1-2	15	CATSTETGVDYGYTF
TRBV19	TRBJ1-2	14	CASSPRGGDDGYTF
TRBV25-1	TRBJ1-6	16	CASSESRGSYNSPLHF
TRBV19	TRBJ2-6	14	CASRTDSGANVLTF
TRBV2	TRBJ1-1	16	CASSSLTGSLNTEAFF
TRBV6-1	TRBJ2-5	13	CASSGQVRETQYF
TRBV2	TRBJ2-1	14	CASNLGAAYNEQFF
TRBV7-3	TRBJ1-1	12	CASSFGSTEAFF
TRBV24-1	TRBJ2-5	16	CATPADRGRDQETQYF
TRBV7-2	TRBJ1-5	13	CASSSPGNQPQHF
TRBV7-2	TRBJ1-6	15	CASSLRAEGNSPLHF
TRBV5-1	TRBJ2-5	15	CASSMTGGANQPQYF
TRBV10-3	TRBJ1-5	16	CAISERGSDSNQPQHF
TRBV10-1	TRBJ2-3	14	CASSDTLSTDTQYF
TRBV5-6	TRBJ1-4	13	CASNRRGGEKLFF
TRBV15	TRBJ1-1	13	CATSRGGNTEAFF
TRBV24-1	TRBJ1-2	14	CATSDSKRGYGYTF
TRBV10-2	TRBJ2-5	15	CASSDPTSGSETQYF
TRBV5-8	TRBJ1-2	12	CASSLELYGYTF
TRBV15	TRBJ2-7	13	CATSRDEGYEQYF
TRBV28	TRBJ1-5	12	CASRARDQPQHF
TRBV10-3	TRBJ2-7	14	CATTTQGGINEQYF
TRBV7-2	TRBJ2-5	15	CASSRSDRDQETQYF
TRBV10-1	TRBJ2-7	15	CASSPSGQGTYEQYF
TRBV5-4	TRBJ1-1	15	CASSPVRGAGTEAFF